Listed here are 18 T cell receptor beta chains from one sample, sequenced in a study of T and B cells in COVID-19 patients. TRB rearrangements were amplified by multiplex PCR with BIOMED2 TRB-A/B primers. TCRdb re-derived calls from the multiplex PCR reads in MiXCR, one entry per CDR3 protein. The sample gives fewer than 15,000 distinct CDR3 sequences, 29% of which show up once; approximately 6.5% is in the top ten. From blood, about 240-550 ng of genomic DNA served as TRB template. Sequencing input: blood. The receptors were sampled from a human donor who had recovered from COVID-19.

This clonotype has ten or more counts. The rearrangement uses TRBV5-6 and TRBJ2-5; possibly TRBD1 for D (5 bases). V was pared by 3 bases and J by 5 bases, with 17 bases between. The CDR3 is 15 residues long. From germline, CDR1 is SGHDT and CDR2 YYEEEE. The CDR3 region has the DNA TGTGCCAGCAGCTCATCCCAAGGGGTAGGGGAGACCCAGTACTTC. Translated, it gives CASSSSQGVGETQYF.

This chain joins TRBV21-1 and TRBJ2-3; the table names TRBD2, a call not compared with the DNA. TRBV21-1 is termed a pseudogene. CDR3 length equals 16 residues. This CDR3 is CASSGTSGRRGVTQYF. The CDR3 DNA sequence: TGTGCCAGCAGCGGGACTAGCGGGAGAAGGGGGGTTACGCAGTATTTT.

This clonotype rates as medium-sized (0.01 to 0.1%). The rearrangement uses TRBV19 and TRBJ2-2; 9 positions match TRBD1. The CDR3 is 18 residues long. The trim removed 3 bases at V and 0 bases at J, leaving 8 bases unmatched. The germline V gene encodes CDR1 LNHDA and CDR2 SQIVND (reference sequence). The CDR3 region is CASSIFGTGYSNTGELFF. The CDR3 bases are TGTGCCAGTAGTATCTTCGGGACAGGGTATTCGAACACCGGGGAGCTGTTTTTT.

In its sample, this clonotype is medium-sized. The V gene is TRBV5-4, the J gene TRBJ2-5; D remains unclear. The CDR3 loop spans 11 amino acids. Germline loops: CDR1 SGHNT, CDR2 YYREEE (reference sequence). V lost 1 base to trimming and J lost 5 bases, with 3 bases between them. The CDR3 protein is CASSLRETQYF. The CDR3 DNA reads TGTGCCAGCAGCTTGAGGGAGACCCAGTACTTC.

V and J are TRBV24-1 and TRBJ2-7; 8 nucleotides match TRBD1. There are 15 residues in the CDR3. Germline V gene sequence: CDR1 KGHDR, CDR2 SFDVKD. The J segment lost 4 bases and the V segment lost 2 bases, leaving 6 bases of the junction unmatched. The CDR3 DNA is TGTGCCACCAGTGATTCCAGACAGGGGTGGTACGAGCAGTACTTC. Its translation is CATSDSRQGWYEQYF.

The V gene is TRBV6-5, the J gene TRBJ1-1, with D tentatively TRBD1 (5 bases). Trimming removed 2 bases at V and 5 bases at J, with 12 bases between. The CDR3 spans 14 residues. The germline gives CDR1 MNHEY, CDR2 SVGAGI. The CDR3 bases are TGTGCCAGCAGTTACACCCAGGGTAGGACTGAAGCTTTCTTT. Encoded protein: CASSYTQGRTEAFF.

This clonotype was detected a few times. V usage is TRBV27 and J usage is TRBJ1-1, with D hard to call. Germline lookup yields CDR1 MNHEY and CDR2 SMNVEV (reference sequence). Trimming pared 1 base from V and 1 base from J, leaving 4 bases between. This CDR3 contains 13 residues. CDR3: CASSLFANTEAFF. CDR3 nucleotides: TGTGCCAGCAGTTTATTTGCGAACACTGAAGCTTTCTTT.

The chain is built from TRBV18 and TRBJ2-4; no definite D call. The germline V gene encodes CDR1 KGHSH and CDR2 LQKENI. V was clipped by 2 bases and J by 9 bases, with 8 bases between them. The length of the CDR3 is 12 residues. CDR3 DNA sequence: TGTGCCAGCTCACCATCGCCCGGCATTCAGTACTTC. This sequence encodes CASSPSPGIQYF.

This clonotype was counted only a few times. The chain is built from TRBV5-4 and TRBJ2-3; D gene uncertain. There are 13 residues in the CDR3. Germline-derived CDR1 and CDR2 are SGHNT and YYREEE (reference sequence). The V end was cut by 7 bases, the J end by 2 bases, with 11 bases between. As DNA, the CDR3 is TGTGCCAGCTCTAAGGAATCCACAGATACGCAGTATTTT. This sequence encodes CASSKESTDTQYF.

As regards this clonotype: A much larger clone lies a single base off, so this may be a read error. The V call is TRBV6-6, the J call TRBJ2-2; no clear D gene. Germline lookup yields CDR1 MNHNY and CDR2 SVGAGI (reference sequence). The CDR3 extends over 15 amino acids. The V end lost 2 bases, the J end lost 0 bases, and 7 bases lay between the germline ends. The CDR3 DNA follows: TGTGCCAGCAGTTACCCATGGGCGAACACCGGGGAGCTGTTTTTT. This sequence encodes CASSYPWANTGELFF.

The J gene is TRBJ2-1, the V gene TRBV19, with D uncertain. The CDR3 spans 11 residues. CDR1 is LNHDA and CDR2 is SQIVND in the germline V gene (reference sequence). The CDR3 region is CGQFRNNEQFF. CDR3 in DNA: TGTGGCCAGTTCCGCAACAATGAGCAGTTCTTC.

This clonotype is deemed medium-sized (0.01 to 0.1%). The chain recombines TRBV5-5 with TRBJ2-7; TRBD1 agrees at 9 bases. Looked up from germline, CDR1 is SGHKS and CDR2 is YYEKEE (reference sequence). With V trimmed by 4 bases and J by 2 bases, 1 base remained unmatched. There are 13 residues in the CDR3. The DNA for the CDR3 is TGTGCCAGCAGCCGACAGGGGGCCTACGAGCAGTACTTC. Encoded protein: CASSRQGAYEQYF.

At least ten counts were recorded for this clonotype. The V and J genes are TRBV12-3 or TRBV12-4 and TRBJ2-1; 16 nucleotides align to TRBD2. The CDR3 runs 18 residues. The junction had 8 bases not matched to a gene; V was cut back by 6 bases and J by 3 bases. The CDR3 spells CASSRGTSGGALYNEQFF. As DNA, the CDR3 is TGTGCCAGCAGCCGCGGGACTAGCGGGGGGGCCCTCTACAATGAGCAGTTCTTC.

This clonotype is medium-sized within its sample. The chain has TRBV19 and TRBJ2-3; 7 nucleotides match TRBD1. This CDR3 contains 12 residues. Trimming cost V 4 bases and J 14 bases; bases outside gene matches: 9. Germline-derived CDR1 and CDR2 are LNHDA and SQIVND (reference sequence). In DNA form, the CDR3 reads TGTGCCAGTAGTAGGCAGACAGGGCGGAGGTATTTT. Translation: CASSRQTGRRYF.

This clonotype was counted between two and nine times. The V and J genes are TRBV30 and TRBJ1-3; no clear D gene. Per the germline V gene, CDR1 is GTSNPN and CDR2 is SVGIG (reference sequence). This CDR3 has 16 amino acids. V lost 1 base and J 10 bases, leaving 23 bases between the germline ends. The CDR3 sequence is CAWSEDIGMGLGTIYF. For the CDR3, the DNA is TGTGCCTGGAGTGAGGATATAGGGATGGGGTTAGGAACCATATATTTT.

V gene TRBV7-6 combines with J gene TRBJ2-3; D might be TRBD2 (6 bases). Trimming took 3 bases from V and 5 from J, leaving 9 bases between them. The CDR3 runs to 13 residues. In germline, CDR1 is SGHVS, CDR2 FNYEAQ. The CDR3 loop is CASSLEGEDTQYF. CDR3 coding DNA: TGTGCCAGCAGCTTGGAGGGAGAAGATACGCAGTATTTT.

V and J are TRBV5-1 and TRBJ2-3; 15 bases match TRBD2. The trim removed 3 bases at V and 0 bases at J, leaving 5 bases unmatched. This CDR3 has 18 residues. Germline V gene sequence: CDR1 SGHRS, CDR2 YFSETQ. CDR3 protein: CASSSGLAGGPSTDTQYF. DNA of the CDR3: TGCGCCAGCAGCTCGGGACTAGCGGGGGGCCCGAGCACAGATACGCAGTATTTT.

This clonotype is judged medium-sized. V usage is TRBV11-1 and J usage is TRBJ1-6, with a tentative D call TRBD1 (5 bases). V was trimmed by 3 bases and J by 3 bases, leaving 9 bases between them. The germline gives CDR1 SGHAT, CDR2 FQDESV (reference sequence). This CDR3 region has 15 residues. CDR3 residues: CASSFAGHYNSPLHF. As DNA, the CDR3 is TGTGCCAGCAGCTTCGCAGGGCACTATAATTCACCCCTCCACTTT.